The clone carrying this T cell receptor (beta chain) was counted only a few times. What it binds is not known. For repertoire sequencing, the TCR beta CDR3 regions were amplified from RNA transcripts. RT-PCR in the first round used HTBI primers; a second-round multiplex PCR followed. TCRdb re-called the multiplex PCR reads with MiXCR, one entry per CDR3 protein. The sample carries 200,000 to 250,000 distinct CDR3 sequences, about 22% recorded once. PBMCs were density-gradient isolated from about 9.6 ml fresh blood. This entry belongs to a study of Graves' ophthalmopathy and Graves' hyperthyroidism. Notes on the study in general: Detected in blood as well were most expanded thyroid clonotypes with frequency above 0.001. Sensitivity of roughly 71% and specificity of less than 75% were achieved by the model that predicted ophthalmopathy progression.

The CDR3 runs 13 residues. Germline V gene data show CDR1 as MNHEY and CDR2 as SVGEGT. Trimming cost V 2 bases and J 3 bases, with 8 bases left between them. Sequencing was carried out using peripheral blood. This receptor was taken from a woman aged 45-65 years with Graves' ophthalmopathy. V and J are TRBV6-2 or TRBV6-3 and TRBJ2-7, with D unresolved. The DNA of the CDR3 is TGTGCCAGCAGTTACAGGGCCGACTACGAGCAGTACTTC. It yields the protein CASSYRADYEQYF.